A selection of T cell receptor beta chains follows, all from one sample in a study of T cell responses to AZD1222 COVID-19 vaccine. Libraries were prepared by immunoSEQ multiplex PCR; TCRdb keeps only in-frame clonotypes and omits some of them. The repertoire holds fewer than 65,000 clones, with roughly 90% as singletons. Sequences were derived from peripheral blood, sampled 28 days after the second AZD1222 dose. Receptor source: an adult who received the AZD1222 COVID-19 vaccine. Each CDR3 is given with its conserved first and last residue. D genes are given only for firm matches. Expanded clones get a size class; other rows say once, few or many, or leave the size out.

>.|.|TRBV5-1|TRBJ1-2
CASGGAELNYGYTF
TGCGCCAGCGGTGGGGCAGAGCTTAACTATGGCTACACCTTC
>few|.|TRBV15|TRBJ2-7
CATSRDRDGAYEQYF
TGTGCCACCAGCAGAGATAGGGACGGAGCCTACGAGCAGTACTTC
>.|.|TRBV20-1|TRBJ2-5
CSLGETQYF
TGCAGTTTAGGGGAGACCCAGTACTTC
>once|.|TRBV6-5|TRBJ1-3
CASSSGTWASGNTIYF
TGTGCCAGCAGTTCTGGGACGTGGGCCTCTGGAAACACCATATATTTT
>.|.|TRBV19|TRBJ1-4
CASSISSATNEKLFF
TGTGCCAGTAGTATCTCGTCCGCAACTAATGAAAAACTGTTTTTT
>.|TRBD2|TRBV11-2|TRBJ2-1
CASSSGLTNEQFF
TGTGCCAGCAGCTCGGGACTAACCAATGAGCAGTTCTTC
>.|TRBD2|TRBV13|TRBJ2-5
CASSFGSSGRRGETQYF
TGTGCCAGCAGCTTCGGGTCTAGCGGGAGAAGGGGAGAGACCCAGTACTTC
>.|.|TRBV2|TRBJ1-3
CASSEARRGNTIYF
TGTGCCAGCAGTGAAGCGCGCAGGGGAAACACCATATATTTT
>.|.|TRBV30|TRBJ2-4
CAWSKGTPFQYF
TGTGCCTGGAGTAAGGGAACACCGTTTCAGTACTTC
>.|TRBD1|TRBV19|TRBJ2-1
CASTDRVDNEQFF
TGTGCCAGTACGGACAGGGTTGACAATGAGCAGTTCTTC
>.|.|TRBV19|TRBJ2-3
CASTPQAGDTQYF
TGTGCCAGTACTCCTCAGGCGGGTGATACGCAGTATTTT
>.|.|TRBV6-2/TRBV6-3|TRBJ2-1
CASSALGDIYYNEQFF
TGTGCCAGCAGCGCCCTCGGCGATATTTACTACAATGAGCAGTTCTTC
>.|.|TRBV7-9|TRBJ2-2
CASSSGFTGELFF
TGTGCCAGCAGCTCAGGGTTCACCGGGGAGCTGTTTTTT
>.|.|TRBV9|TRBJ1-3
CASSVAPGSGNTIYF
TGTGCCAGCAGCGTAGCCCCGGGCTCTGGAAACACCATATATTTT
>.|.|TRBV4-1|TRBJ2-2
CASSQSGNTGELFF
TGCGCCAGCAGCCAATCGGGCAACACCGGGGAGCTGTTTTTT
>.|.|TRBV21-1|TRBJ2-6
CASSTGTISGANVLTF
TGTGCCAGCAGCACTGGGACAATTTCTGGGGCCAACGTCCTGACTTTC
>.|.|TRBV6-5|TRBJ1-2
CASQDTNYGYTF
TGTGCCAGCCAGGATACTAACTATGGCTACACCTTC
>.|.|TRBV14|TRBJ2-1
CASSQLGTYNEQFF
TGTGCCAGCAGCCAACTTGGAACGTACAATGAGCAGTTCTTC
>.|.|TRBV5-1|TRBJ2-5
CASSLVPGSLETQYF
TGCGCCAGCAGCTTGGTCCCAGGATCTCTAGAGACCCAGTACTTC
>.|.|TRBV15|TRBJ1-5
CATSRDRVAQPQHF
TGTGCCACCAGCAGAGACAGGGTCGCCCAGCCCCAGCATTTT
>.|.|TRBV19|TRBJ1-2
CASSPSRPFGGYTF
TGTGCCAGTAGTCCGTCGAGACCGTTCGGGGGCTACACCTTC
>.|.|TRBV18|TRBJ2-1
CASSPQLSSYNEQFF
TGTGCCAGCTCACCTCAACTCAGCTCCTACAATGAGCAGTTCTTC
>once|.|TRBV5-8|TRBJ2-7
CASSLYRVPYEQYF
TGTGCCAGCAGCTTGTACAGGGTACCCTACGAGCAGTACTTC
>.|TRBD1|TRBV15|TRBJ1-6
CATSSSGTGNNSPLHF
TGTGCCACCAGCTCTTCCGGGACAGGGAATAATTCACCCCTCCACTTT
>.|TRBD1|TRBV9|TRBJ2-5
CASSVGRGTGGMETQYF
TGTGCCAGCAGCGTAGGACGAGGGACAGGGGGGATGGAGACCCAGTACTTC
>.|.|TRBV19|TRBJ1-5
CASSPSRDDNQPQHF
TGTGCCAGTAGTCCCAGCAGGGATGACAATCAGCCCCAGCATTTT
>once|.|TRBV12-3/TRBV12-4|TRBJ2-7
CASSVRVSYEQYF
TGTGCCAGCAGTGTTAGGGTGTCCTACGAGCAGTACTTC
>.|.|TRBV9|TRBJ2-3
CASSLQLTDTQYF
TGTGCCAGCAGCTTACAGCTTACAGATACGCAGTATTTT
>.|.|TRBV7-8|TRBJ2-7
CASSSSRDMISYEQYF
TGTGCCAGCAGCTCAAGCCGGGACATGATTTCCTACGAGCAGTACTTC
>few|.|TRBV7-2|TRBJ2-5
CASSSPPGETQYF
TGTGCCAGCAGCTCGCCACCCGGAGAGACCCAGTACTTC
>.|.|TRBV5-6|TRBJ2-2
CASSFMGAGHTGELFF
TGTGCCAGCAGCTTCATGGGGGCGGGACACACCGGGGAGCTGTTTTTT
>.|.|TRBV7-3|TRBJ1-2
CASSRSENYGYTF
TGTGCCAGCAGCCGAAGCGAGAACTATGGCTACACCTTC
>.|.|TRBV7-2|TRBJ2-7
CASSLDSSSYEQYF
TGTGCCAGCAGCTTAGACAGCTCCTCCTACGAGCAGTACTTC
>.|TRBD2|TRBV12-3/TRBV12-4|TRBJ2-7
CASGLAVYEQYF
TGTGCCAGCGGGCTAGCGGTGTACGAGCAGTACTTC
>.|TRBD1|TRBV4-2|TRBJ2-4
CASSQVPGQGPGDIQYF
TGTGCCAGCAGCCAAGTCCCGGGACAGGGGCCGGGGGACATTCAGTACTTC
>.|.|TRBV18|TRBJ2-3
CASSPSGGTDTQYF
TGTGCCAGCTCACCCTCGGGAGGCACAGATACGCAGTATTTT
>.|TRBD1|TRBV27|TRBJ1-3
CARARDRGRKGNTIYF
TGTGCCAGGGCAAGGGACAGGGGGCGAAAGGGAAACACCATATATTTT
>.|TRBD1|TRBV6-4|TRBJ2-3
CASRGQGTPDTQYF
TGTGCCAGCAGGGGACAGGGGACCCCAGATACGCAGTATTTT
>.|.|TRBV9|TRBJ1-4
CASSPTQSEEKLFF
TGTGCCAGCAGCCCGACCCAGTCAGAGGAAAAACTGTTTTTT
>few|.|TRBV27|TRBJ1-2
CASRIQGQGRSRGYTF
TGTGCCAGCAGAATACAGGGTCAGGGTAGATCACGTGGCTACACCTTC
>.|.|TRBV11-2|TRBJ2-5
CASSFPGAETQYF
TGTGCCAGCAGCTTCCCTGGGGCTGAGACCCAGTACTTC
>once|.|TRBV4-3|TRBJ2-5
CASSQNPGSQETQYF
TGCGCCAGCAGCCAGAACCCCGGGTCCCAAGAGACCCAGTACTTC
>few|.|TRBV7-2|TRBJ1-2
CASSLVRRLNTNYGYTF
TGTGCCAGCAGCTTAGTTAGGCGCCTAAATACTAACTATGGCTACACCTTC
>.|.|TRBV5-8|TRBJ1-1
CASSPWGRVGTEAFF
TGTGCCAGCAGCCCCTGGGGCAGGGTCGGCACTGAAGCTTTCTTT
>.|TRBD2|TRBV3-1/TRBV3-2|TRBJ2-1
CASSQDKYGTSGNNEQFF
TGTGCCAGCAGCCAAGATAAATATGGGACTAGCGGGAACAATGAGCAGTTCTTC
>.|.|TRBV5-5|TRBJ2-3
CASSSQTGGPDTQYF
TGTGCCAGCAGCTCACAGACTGGGGGGCCAGATACGCAGTATTTT
>.|.|TRBV19|TRBJ1-4
CASSIGQNNEKLFF
TGTGCCAGTAGTATAGGGCAGAATAATGAAAAACTGTTTTTT
>.|TRBD1|TRBV24-1|TRBJ2-7
CATGQGVGYEQYF
TGTGCCACCGGACAGGGGGTGGGCTACGAGCAGTACTTC
>.|.|TRBV11-2|TRBJ2-1
CASSLVPGVGDNEQFF
TGTGCCAGCAGCTTAGTCCCGGGAGTGGGCGACAATGAGCAGTTCTTC
>.|.|TRBV1|TRBJ2-7
CTSSQDRDGSLYEQYF
TGCACCAGCAGCCAAGATAGGGATGGGTCCCTCTACGAGCAGTACTTC
>.|.|TRBV5-1|TRBJ2-1
CASTFGQADSYNEQFF
TGCGCCAGCACCTTTGGTCAGGCGGACTCCTACAATGAGCAGTTCTTC
>.|TRBD2|TRBV24-1|TRBJ2-2
CATGASGGTGELFF
TGTGCCACTGGGGCTAGCGGCGGCACCGGGGAGCTGTTTTTT
>.|.|TRBV7-9|TRBJ1-2
CASSLGYYGYTF
TGTGCCAGCAGCTTAGGCTACTATGGCTACACCTTC